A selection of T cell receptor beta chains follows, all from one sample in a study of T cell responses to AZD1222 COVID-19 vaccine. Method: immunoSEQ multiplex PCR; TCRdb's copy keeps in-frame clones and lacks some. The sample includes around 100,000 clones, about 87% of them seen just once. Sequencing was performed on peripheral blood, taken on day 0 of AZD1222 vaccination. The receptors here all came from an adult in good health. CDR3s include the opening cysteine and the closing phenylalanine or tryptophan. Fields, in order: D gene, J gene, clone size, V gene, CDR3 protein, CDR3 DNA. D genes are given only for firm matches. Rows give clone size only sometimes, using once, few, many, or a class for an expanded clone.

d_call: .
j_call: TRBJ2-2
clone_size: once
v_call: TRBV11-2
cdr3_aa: CASSTDSTGELFF
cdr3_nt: TGTGCCAGCAGCACAGACAGTACCGGGGAGCTGTTTTTT

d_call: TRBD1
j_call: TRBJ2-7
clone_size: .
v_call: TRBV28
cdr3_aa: CASTSGQAPYEQYF
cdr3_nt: TGTGCCAGCACCTCGGGACAGGCCCCTTACGAGCAGTACTTC

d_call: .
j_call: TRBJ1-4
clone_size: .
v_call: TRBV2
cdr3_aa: CASRTEVNEKLFF
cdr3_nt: TGTGCCAGTAGGACAGAAGTTAATGAAAAACTGTTTTTT

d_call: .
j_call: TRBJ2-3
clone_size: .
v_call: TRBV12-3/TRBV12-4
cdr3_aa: CATSSQSTDTQYF
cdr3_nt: TGTGCCACCTCCAGCCAGAGCACAGATACGCAGTATTTT

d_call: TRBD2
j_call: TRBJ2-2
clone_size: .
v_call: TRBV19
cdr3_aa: CASSLHSGRDTGELFF
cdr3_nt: TGTGCCAGTAGTCTGCATAGCGGGAGGGACACCGGGGAGCTGTTTTTT

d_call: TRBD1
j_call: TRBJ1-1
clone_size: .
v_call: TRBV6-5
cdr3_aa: CASIAIGTGTEAFF
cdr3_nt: TGTGCCAGCATTGCCATCGGGACAGGGACTGAAGCTTTCTTT

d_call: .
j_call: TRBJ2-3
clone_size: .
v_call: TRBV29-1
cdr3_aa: CSVEDLLGWGDTQYF
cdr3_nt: TGCAGCGTTGAAGATCTTCTGGGTTGGGGAGATACGCAGTATTTT

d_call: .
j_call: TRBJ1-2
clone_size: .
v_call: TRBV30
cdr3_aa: CAWKGGANYGYTF
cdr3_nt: TGTGCCTGGAAGGGGGGGGCGAACTATGGCTACACCTTC

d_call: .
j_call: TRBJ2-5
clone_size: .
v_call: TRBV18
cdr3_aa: CASSPRYGEETQYF
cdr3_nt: TGTGCCAGCTCACCGCGTTACGGGGAAGAGACCCAGTACTTC

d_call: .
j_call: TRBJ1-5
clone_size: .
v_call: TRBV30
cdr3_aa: CAWSVRQGQPQHF
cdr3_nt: TGTGCCTGGAGTGTAAGACAAGGTCAGCCCCAGCATTTT

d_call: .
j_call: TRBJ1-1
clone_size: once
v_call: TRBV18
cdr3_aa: CASSPFQENTEAFF
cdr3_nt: TGTGCCAGCTCACCGTTTCAGGAGAACACTGAAGCTTTCTTT

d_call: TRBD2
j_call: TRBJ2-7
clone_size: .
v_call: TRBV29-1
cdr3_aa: CSVITLAGPEPVEQYF
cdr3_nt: TGCAGCGTTATCACCTTAGCGGGACCTGAACCCGTCGAGCAGTACTTC

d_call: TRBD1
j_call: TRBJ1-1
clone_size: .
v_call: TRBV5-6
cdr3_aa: CASSLGPGQMNTEAFF
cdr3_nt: TGTGCCAGCAGCTTGGGGCCGGGACAGATGAACACTGAAGCTTTCTTT

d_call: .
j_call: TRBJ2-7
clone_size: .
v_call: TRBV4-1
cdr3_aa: CASSQDRGSSREQYF
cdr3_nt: TGCGCCAGCAGCCAAGACAGGGGATCTTCACGGGAGCAGTACTTC

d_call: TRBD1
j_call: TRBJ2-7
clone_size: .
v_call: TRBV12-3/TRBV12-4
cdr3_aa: CASSGTGGYEQYF
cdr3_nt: TGTGCCAGCAGTGGGACAGGGGGCTACGAGCAGTACTTC

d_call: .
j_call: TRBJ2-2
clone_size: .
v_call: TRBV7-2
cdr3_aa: CASSSFGELFF
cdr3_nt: TGTGCCAGCAGCTCATTCGGGGAGCTGTTTTTT

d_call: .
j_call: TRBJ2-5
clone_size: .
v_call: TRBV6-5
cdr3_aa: CASSYVRGETQYF
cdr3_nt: TGTGCCAGCAGTTACGTGCGGGGAGAGACCCAGTACTTC

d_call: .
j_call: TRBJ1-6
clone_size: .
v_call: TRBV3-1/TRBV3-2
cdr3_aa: CASSQDGDRNSPLHF
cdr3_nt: TGTGCCAGCAGCCAAGATGGAGACAGGAATTCACCCCTCCACTTT

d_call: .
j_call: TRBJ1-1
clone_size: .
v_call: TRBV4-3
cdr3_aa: CASSQMRNTEAFF
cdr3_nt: TGCGCCAGCAGCCAGATGAGGAACACTGAAGCTTTCTTT

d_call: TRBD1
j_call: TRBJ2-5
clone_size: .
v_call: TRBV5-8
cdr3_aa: CASSLGQGQETQYF
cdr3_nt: TGTGCCAGCAGCTTGGGACAGGGGCAAGAGACCCAGTACTTC

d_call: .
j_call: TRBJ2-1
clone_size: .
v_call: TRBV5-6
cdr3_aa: CASSTPALVQQNEQFF
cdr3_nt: TGTGCCAGCAGTACTCCGGCCCTTGTCCAGCAGAATGAGCAGTTCTTC

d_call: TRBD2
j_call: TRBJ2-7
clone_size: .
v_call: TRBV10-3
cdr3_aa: CASGSSYEQYF
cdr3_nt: TGTGCCAGCGGGAGCTCCTACGAGCAGTACTTC

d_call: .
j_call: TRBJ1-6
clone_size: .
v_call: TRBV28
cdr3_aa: CASTRNNSPLHF
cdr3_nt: TGTGCCAGCACCCGGAATAATTCACCCCTCCACTTT

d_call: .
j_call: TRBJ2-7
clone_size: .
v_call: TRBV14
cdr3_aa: CASSQEAGRVYEQYF
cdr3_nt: TGTGCCAGCAGCCAAGAGGCGGGCAGGGTCTACGAGCAGTACTTC

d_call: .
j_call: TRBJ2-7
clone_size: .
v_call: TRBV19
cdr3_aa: CASSLVGTYEQYF
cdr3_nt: TGTGCCAGTAGCCTGGTGGGAACCTACGAGCAGTACTTC

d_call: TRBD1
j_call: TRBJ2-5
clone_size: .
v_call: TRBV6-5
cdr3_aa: CASRGQGTGGETQYF
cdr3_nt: TGTGCCAGCAGAGGACAGGGGACGGGGGGAGAGACCCAGTACTTC

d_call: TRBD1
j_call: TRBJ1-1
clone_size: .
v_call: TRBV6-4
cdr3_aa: CASSERTGSPEAFF
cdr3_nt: TGTGCCAGCAGTGAGCGGACAGGGTCGCCTGAAGCTTTCTTT

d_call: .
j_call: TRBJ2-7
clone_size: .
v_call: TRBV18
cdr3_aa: CASSPLRGYEQYF
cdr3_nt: TGTGCCAGCTCACCACTCAGGGGTTACGAGCAGTACTTC

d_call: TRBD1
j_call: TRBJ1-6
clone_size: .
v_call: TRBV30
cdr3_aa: CAWSVRGTGKNNSPLHF
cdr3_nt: TGTGCCTGGAGTGTACGGGGGACAGGGAAGAACAATTCACCCCTCCACTTT

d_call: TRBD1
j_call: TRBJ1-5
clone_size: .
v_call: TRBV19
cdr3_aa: CASSIEGQGVKPQHF
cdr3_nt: TGTGCCAGTAGTATCGAAGGACAGGGGGTTAAGCCCCAGCATTTT

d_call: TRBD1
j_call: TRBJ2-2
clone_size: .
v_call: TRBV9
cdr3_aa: CASSLSRGQGNTGELFF
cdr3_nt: TGTGCCAGCAGCCTCAGCCGCGGACAGGGCAACACCGGGGAGCTGTTTTTT

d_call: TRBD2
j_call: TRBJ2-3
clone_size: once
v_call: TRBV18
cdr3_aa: CASSPLSLAGSTDTQYF
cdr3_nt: TGTGCCAGCTCACCCCTCTCTTTAGCGGGGAGCACAGATACGCAGTATTTT

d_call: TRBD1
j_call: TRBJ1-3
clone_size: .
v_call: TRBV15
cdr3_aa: CATSSSRTGSNRNTIYF
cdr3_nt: TGTGCCACCAGCTCAAGCCGGACAGGATCGAATCGAAACACCATATATTTT

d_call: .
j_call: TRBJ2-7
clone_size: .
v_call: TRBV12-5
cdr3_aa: CASGLVPPGVQYF
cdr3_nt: TGTGCTAGTGGTTTGGTACCCCCGGGCGTGCAGTACTTC

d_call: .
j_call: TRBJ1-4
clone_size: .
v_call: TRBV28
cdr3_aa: CASSFSQGNEKLFF
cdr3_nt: TGTGCCAGCAGTTTCTCACAGGGTAATGAAAAACTGTTTTTT

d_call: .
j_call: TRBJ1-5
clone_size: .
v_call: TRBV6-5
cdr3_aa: CASRFNQPQHF
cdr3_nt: TGTGCCAGCAGATTCAATCAGCCCCAGCATTTT

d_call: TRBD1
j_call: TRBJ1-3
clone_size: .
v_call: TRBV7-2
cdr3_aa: CASSPRRTGLGNTIYF
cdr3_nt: TGTGCCAGCAGCCCCCGAAGGACAGGCTTGGGAAACACCATATATTTT

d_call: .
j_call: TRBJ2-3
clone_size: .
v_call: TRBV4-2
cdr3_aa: CASSQDGLGDQPYTQYF
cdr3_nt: TGTGCCAGCAGCCAAGATGGGCTGGGGGACCAACCCTATACGCAGTATTTT

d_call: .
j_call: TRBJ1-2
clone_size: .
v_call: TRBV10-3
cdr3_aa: CAISEGTGIANYGYTF
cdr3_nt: TGTGCCATCAGTGAGGGAACAGGCATTGCTAACTATGGCTACACCTTC

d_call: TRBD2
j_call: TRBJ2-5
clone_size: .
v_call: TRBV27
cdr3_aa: CAIRLAGSQTQYF
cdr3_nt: TGTGCCATCCGACTAGCGGGATCGCAGACCCAGTACTTC

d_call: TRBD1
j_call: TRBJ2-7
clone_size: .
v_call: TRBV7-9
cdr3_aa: CASSLGSGTGKYEQYF
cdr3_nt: TGTGCCAGCAGCTTAGGCTCCGGGACAGGAAAATACGAGCAGTACTTC